These 16 T cell receptor beta chains were sequenced from one sample in a study of T cells in women clearing cervical HPV infection. The table came from immunoSEQ multiplex PCR; TCRdb's copy has only in-frame clones and leaves some out. Its table lists some 15,000 clones. Sequenced input: blood buffy coat. These receptor sequences come from a woman aged 18 to 75 with a cervical HPV16 infection that either progressed to CIN3+ or cleared (not recorded which).

Remarks on this clone: The read ends 3 residues early relative to the CDR3; the germline J gene fills the gap. The chain has TRBV30 and TRBJ1-2; weak D call: TRBD1 (6 bases). Germline assignment: CDR1 GTSNPN and CDR2 SVGIG (reference sequence). V was trimmed by 0 bases and J by 5 bases, leaving 19 bases between them. The CDR3 has 16 residues. CDR3: CAWSVPGDPPRYGYTF. Incomplete CDR3 DNA: TGTGCCTGGAGTGTACCAGGGGACCCACCCCGGTATGGC.

Note on this clone: The read falls 3 residues short of the CDR3 end, and the missing part is taken from the germline J gene. The rearrangement links TRBV27 to TRBJ2-3; TRBD2 aligns across 12 bases. The V gene's germline CDR1 is MNHEY and CDR2 SMNVEV (reference sequence). The CDR3 length is 15 residues. The junction had 6 bases not matched to a gene; V was cut back by 6 bases and J by 5 bases. CDR3 amino acids: CASRELAGGGDTQYF. The DNA read from the CDR3 is TGTGCCAGCAGAGAACTAGCGGGGGGAGGAGATACG.

In the case of this clone: The CDR3 end is not reached by the read, which stops 3 residues before it; the germline J gene fills it in. This chain connects TRBV5-1 to TRBJ2-1; D tentatively fits TRBD1 or TRBD2 (5 bases each). CDR1 and CDR2 from the germline V gene are SGHRS and YFSETQ. The CDR3 loop spans 14 amino acids. V was pared by 7 bases and J by 2 bases, with 13 bases between. The CDR3 loop reads CASRAEGPYNEQFF. The part of the CDR3 DNA that was read is TGCGCCAGCCGAGCCGAGGGGCCCTACAATGAG.

A word on this clone: The read terminates 3 residues ahead of where the CDR3 ends, so the germline J gene completes it. The chain couples TRBV4-1 to TRBJ1-2; TRBD1 matches at 10 bases. V shed 6 bases, J shed 4 bases, and the junction held 5 bases outside the gene matches. The CDR3 length is 14 residues. Germline CDR1 and CDR2: MGHRA and YSYEKL. CDR3 protein: CASSPDRGLYGYTF. The DNA read from the CDR3 is TGCGCCAGCAGTCCAGACAGGGGGCTCTATGGC.

Note on this clone: With the read ending 3 residues before the CDR3 end, the germline J gene is used to fill in that end. The V gene is TRBV7-9, the J gene TRBJ2-3; 8 bases match TRBD1. The CDR3 consists of 15 residues. The germline CDR1 and CDR2 sequences are SEHNR and FQNEAQ (reference sequence). With 4 bases clipped from V and 3 bases from J, the junction kept 6 bases outside the gene matches. The CDR3 sequence is CASSSGTGVTDTQYF. CDR3 DNA (partial): TGTGCCAGCAGCTCCGGGACAGGAGTTACAGATACG.

With respect to this clone: Read coverage stops 3 residues before the CDR3 terminus; the germline J gene supplies the remainder. The chain recombines TRBV5-4 with TRBJ2-3; perhaps TRBD2 as D (6 bases). Trimming removed 4 bases from V and 5 bases from J, with 17 bases in between. CDR1 and CDR2 from the germline V gene are SGHNT and YYREEE (reference sequence). CDR3 size: 15 residues. The CDR3 region is CASSGGTRREDTQYF. The part of the CDR3 DNA that was read is TGTGCCAGCAGCGGAGGGACTCGGCGGGAAGATACG.

As for this clone: The read stops 3 residues short of the end of the CDR3; the missing end is completed from the germline J gene. The J gene is TRBJ2-2, the V gene TRBV5-1; 10 bases match TRBD2. Germline loops: CDR1 SGHRS, CDR2 YFSETQ. This CDR3 contains 17 residues. Trimming took 0 bases from V and 4 from J; bases not matched to a gene: 6. The DNA read from the CDR3 is TGCGCCAGCAGCTTGGAAGCGGGGGGGCCCCGCACCGGGGAG. Translation gives CASSLEAGGPRTGE. The CDR3 as a whole reads CASSLEAGGPRTGELFF.

CDR3 DNA, as far as it was read: TGTGCCACCGCGGACAGGGGCAATCAGCCC. Protein product: CATADRGNQP. The whole CDR3 protein reads CATADRGNQPQHF. The rearrangement joins TRBV19 to TRBJ1-5; 8 bases agree with TRBD1. The read gets to within 3 residues of the CDR3 end, and the germline J gene fills in the rest. Germline V gene data show CDR1 as LNHDA and CDR2 as SQIVND (reference sequence). The CDR3 totals 13 residues. The junction had 4 bases not matched to a gene; V was cut back by 10 bases and J by 2 bases.

In the case of this clone: The read terminates 3 residues before the CDR3 end, so the remaining end is supplied by the germline J gene. V and J are TRBV20-1 and TRBJ1-3, with 9 bases lining up with TRBD1. From germline, CDR1 is DFQATT and CDR2 SNEGSKA (reference sequence). The trim removed 6 bases at V and 5 bases at J, leaving 5 bases unmatched. This CDR3 has 13 residues. The part of the CDR3 DNA that was read is TGCAGTGCCAAGACAGGGGGTCGAAACACC. Translated: CSAKTGGRNT. The full CDR3 protein is CSAKTGGRNTIYF.

With regard to this clone: With the read ending 3 residues before the CDR3 end, the germline J gene is used to fill in that end. The chain has TRBV5-5 and TRBJ2-1; a possible D gene is TRBD1 (5 bases). Trimming shortened V by 0 bases and J by 0 bases, and 7 bases separated the two germline ends. Germline lookup yields CDR1 SGHKS and CDR2 YYEKEE (reference sequence). The CDR3 contains 15 residues. Incomplete CDR3 DNA: TGTGCCAGCAGCTTGGTAGGGGACTCCTACAATGAG. It translates to CASSLVGDSYNE. The whole CDR3 reads CASSLVGDSYNEQFF.

About this clone itself: The CDR3 is cut off 3 residues early in the read; its end comes from the germline J gene. The J gene is TRBJ2-2, the V gene TRBV19; D ambiguous. Germline CDR1 LNHDA, CDR2 SQIVND (reference sequence). Trimming removed 4 bases from V and 1 base from J, with 4 bases in between. The CDR3 has 13 amino acids. CDR3 bases read: TGTGCCAGTAGTACAGGGAACACCGGGGAG. It encodes CASSTGNTGE. The complete CDR3 protein is CASSTGNTGELFF.

On this clone itself: The CDR3 extends 3 residues past the end of the read, so its final part is completed from the germline J gene. The chain links TRBV29-1 to TRBJ2-1, with 9 nucleotides matching TRBD1. CDR3 length: 15 residues. Germline CDR1 and CDR2: SQVTM and ANQGSEA. V gave up 5 bases and J gave up 6 bases; unmatched junction bases: 11. The DNA read from the CDR3 is TGCAGCGTTCAAAGGGACAGGGCGGTTAGCAATGAG. Its translation: CSVQRDRAVSNE. The complete CDR3 reads CSVQRDRAVSNEQFF.

Remarks on this clone: The DNA ends 3 residues before the CDR3 does, and the rest of the CDR3 is filled in from the germline J gene. The chain recombines TRBV3-1 (or the pseudogene TRBV3-2) with TRBJ2-2, with TRBD1 as a possible D gene (6 bases). Trimming took 3 bases from V and 6 from J, leaving 11 bases between them. The CDR3 extends over 14 amino acids. Germline-derived CDR1 and CDR2 are LGHDT and YNNKEL (reference sequence). CDR3 DNA, as far as it was read: TGTGCCAGCAGCCAGACTGACAGGCCCGGGGAG. Its protein is CASSQTDRPGE. The full CDR3 protein reads CASSQTDRPGELFF.

Points on this clone: The read halts 3 residues ahead of the CDR3 end, with the missing end drawn from the germline J gene. The chain recombines TRBV20-1 with TRBJ1-4, with TRBD1 identical over 9 bases. The V segment lost 5 bases and the J segment 8 bases; nucleotides outside the gene matches: 6. Germline CDR1 reads DFQATT; CDR2 reads SNEGSKA (reference sequence). This CDR3 has 13 residues. This CDR3 is CSAQQGAEEKLFF. Incomplete CDR3 DNA: TGCAGTGCTCAACAGGGGGCAGAGGAAAAA.

About this clone: The read ends 3 residues early relative to the CDR3; the germline J gene fills the gap. This chain links TRBV7-8 with TRBJ2-7; 12 bases agree with TRBD2. CDR3 length: 16 residues. V was clipped by 5 bases and J by 1 base; unmatched bases: 6. The germline V gene encodes CDR1 SGHVS and CDR2 FQNEAQ. The CDR3 here is CASSEPSGGASYEQYF. The sequenced CDR3 bases are TGTGCCAGCAGCGAACCTAGCGGGGGGGCTTCCTACGAG. The entire variable domain, with the rest obtained from reference TRBV7-8 and TRBJ2-7, is as follows: GAGVSQSPRYKVAKRGQDVALRCDPISGHVSLFWYQQALGQGPEFLTYFQNEAQLDKSGLPSDRFFAERPEGSVSTLKIQRTQQEDSAVYLCASSEPSGGASYEQYFGPGTRLTVT.

Worth noting for this clone: The read is 3 residues too short to cover the CDR3 end, so that end is filled in from the germline J gene. This chain joins TRBV12-5 and TRBJ1-5; 9 nucleotides match TRBD1. The CDR3 sequence is 15 residues long. The germline V gene has CDR1 LGHNT and CDR2 FRNRAP. J lost 6 bases, V lost 7 bases, and 10 bases had no gene match. The CDR3 spells CASAQRDRDSQPQHF. The DNA read from the CDR3 is TGTGCTAGTGCCCAACGGGACAGGGATAGTCAGCCC.